These 32 T cell receptor beta chains originate from one sample sequenced in a study of siplizumab effects on memory and regulatory T cells. TCRdb's table, derived via immunoSEQ multiplex PCR, lists solely in-frame clones and lacks some. The top ten clones hold 12% of a sample with approximately 100,000 clones, around 90% of them seen once. Sample: non-Treg CD4+ T cells sorted from blood. These TCRs come from a human donor in good health.

This rearrangement joins TRBV25-1 to TRBJ1-3; possibly TRBD1 for D (6 bases). V dropped 7 bases and J dropped 0 bases, with 19 bases sitting between them. The V gene's germline CDR1 is MGHDK and CDR2 SYGVNS. The CDR3 contains 17 residues. Written as DNA, the CDR3 is TGTGCCAGCACCGAAACCCTCCAGGACAGCTCTGGAAACACCATATATTTT. Protein product: CASTETLQDSSGNTIYF.

The chain links TRBV6-6 to TRBJ2-5; tentatively, D is TRBD1 (5 bases). From germline, CDR1 is MNHNY and CDR2 SVGAGI (reference sequence). The V and J ends lost 2 bases and 1 base respectively, with 8 bases between them. The CDR3 length is 14 residues. The CDR3 bases are TGTGCCAGCAGTTACGGGGCAGGCCAAGAGACCCAGTACTTC. Protein: CASSYGAGQETQYF.

This rearrangement joins TRBV19 to TRBJ2-2; TRBD1 matches 7 bases. Germline CDR1 reads LNHDA; CDR2 reads SQIVND (reference sequence). Trimming took 6 bases from V and 3 from J; bases not matched to a gene: 7. This CDR3 has 15 residues. CDR3 sequence (DNA): TGTGCCAGTAGGTATAGACAGGGAGACACCGGGGAGCTGTTTTTT. Translated: CASRYRQGDTGELFF.

The rearrangement links TRBV29-1 to TRBJ2-4; D gene ambiguous. Germline V gene sequence: CDR1 SQVTM, CDR2 ANQGSEA. Trimming removed 6 bases at V and 1 base at J, with 16 bases between. The CDR3 is 15 residues long. Here the CDR3 reads CSVLKDRWAKNIQYF. CDR3 coding DNA: TGCAGCGTCCTGAAGGACCGCTGGGCCAAAAACATTCAGTACTTC.

The chain carries TRBV7-9 and TRBJ1-1, with TRBD1 matching over 10 bases. Germline CDR1 reads SEHNR; CDR2 reads FQNEAQ (reference sequence). The CDR3 has 16 amino acids. V shed 5 bases, J shed 12 bases, and the junction held 18 bases outside the gene matches. In DNA, the CDR3 is TGTGCCAGCAGCCCGAGACAGGGGGCTCTCCTTAGTTTAACTTTCTTT. It specifies CASSPRQGALLSLTFF.

The rearrangement links TRBV5-5 to TRBJ2-1; D is uncertain. The germline V gene has CDR1 SGHKS and CDR2 YYEKEE (reference sequence). V lost 5 bases to trimming and J lost 5 bases, with 14 bases between them. There are 14 residues in the CDR3. CDR3 DNA sequence: TGTGCCAGCAGACTTTCGCGCCTTGACAATGAGCAGTTCTTC. Translation gives CASRLSRLDNEQFF.

The chain is built from TRBV9 and TRBJ2-7, with D unclear. The CDR3 totals 15 residues. Germline V gene data show CDR1 as SGDLS and CDR2 as YYNGEE. Between the trimmed V and J ends, which lost 0 bases and 0 bases, there was a span of 10 bases. The DNA for the CDR3 is TGTGCCAGCAGCGTAGAGAGCGAAAGCTCCTACGAGCAGTACTTC. Translated, it gives CASSVESESSYEQYF.

The J gene is TRBJ2-7, the V gene TRBV18; 7 positions agree with TRBD1. The CDR3 is made up of 15 amino acids. Germline V gene sequence: CDR1 KGHSH, CDR2 LQKENI. The ends lost 2 bases at V and 2 bases at J; junction bases unmatched: 6. In nucleotides, the CDR3 is TGTGCCAGCTCACCAAACAGGGGAAGGACCTACGAGCAGTACTTC. Its translation: CASSPNRGRTYEQYF.

In its sample, this clone was seen a few times. V gene TRBV5-4 combines with J gene TRBJ1-4; D is uncertain. Germline V gene data show CDR1 as SGHNT and CDR2 as YYREEE (reference sequence). V was shortened by 2 bases and J by 5 bases, with 7 bases between the two germline ends. The CDR3 extends over 13 amino acids. The CDR3 protein is CASSLGQNEKLFF. CDR3 DNA sequence: TGTGCCAGCAGCTTAGGGCAGAATGAAAAACTGTTTTTT.

The gene calls are TRBV2 and TRBJ1-6; D is unclear. CDR1 and CDR2 (germline): SNHLY, FYNNEI. The CDR3 totals 14 residues. V gave up 4 bases and J gave up 10 bases, with 14 bases separating them. CDR3 sequence reads: CASSGRQEASPLHF. Here the CDR3 DNA reads TGTGCCAGCAGTGGTCGGCAGGAGGCCTCACCCCTCCACTTT. Combining the CDR3 with reference TRBV2 and TRBJ1-6 gives the whole variable domain EPEVTQTPSHQVTQMGQEVILRCVPISNHLYFYWYRQILGQKVEFLVSFYNNEISEKSEIFDDQFSVERPDGSNFTLKIRSTKLEDSAMYFCASSGRQEASPLHFGNGTRLTVT.

V is TRBV2 and J is TRBJ2-4; D is tentatively TRBD1 or TRBD2 (7 bases each). The CDR3 loop spans 17 amino acids. From germline, CDR1 is SNHLY and CDR2 FYNNEI. The V gene lost 8 bases and the J gene lost 1 base, with 21 bases spanning the gap. CDR3: CASSERGGQRAKNIQYF. In DNA form, the CDR3 reads TGTGCCAGCTCCGAAAGGGGGGGACAGAGGGCCAAAAACATTCAGTACTTC. Filled out from reference TRBV2 and TRBJ2-4, the complete variable domain reads EPEVTQTPSHQVTQMGQEVILRCVPISNHLYFYWYRQILGQKVEFLVSFYNNEISEKSEIFDDQFSVERPDGSNFTLKIRSTKLEDSAMYFCASSERGGQRAKNIQYFGAGTRLSVL.

This clone has just one count. This chain connects TRBV19 to TRBJ2-5, with a tentative D call TRBD2 (7 bases). The J call may be faulty, since TRBJ2-7 better matches the DNA end. Per germline, CDR1 LNHDA and CDR2 SQIVND (reference sequence). This CDR3 spans 14 amino acids. The CDR3, as DNA: TGTGCCAGTAGTATGAGCGGGACACGCTACGAGCAGTACTTC. It encodes CASSMSGTRYEQYF.

J is TRBJ1-1 and V is TRBV7-2; D possibly corresponds to TRBD1 (6 bases). The V end was cut by 2 bases, the J end by 1 base, with 11 bases between. Per the germline V gene, CDR1 is SGHTA and CDR2 is FQGNSA. The CDR3 has 15 residues. The CDR3 DNA follows: TGTGCCAGCAGCTTAATGGGGGCGCAGAACACTGAAGCTTTCTTT. Protein product: CASSLMGAQNTEAFF.

The rearrangement joins TRBV6-5 to TRBJ2-2; 9 bases align to TRBD1. In germline, CDR1 is MNHEY, CDR2 SVGAGI. The CDR3 has 16 amino acids. V trimming: 4 bases; J trimming: 3 bases; junction bases outside the gene matches: 6. CDR3 amino acids: CASSFLTGGDTGELFF. CDR3 sequence (DNA): TGTGCCAGCAGTTTTCTGACAGGGGGGGACACCGGGGAGCTGTTTTTT.

This rearrangement joins TRBV15 to TRBJ2-7; TRBD2 matches at 11 bases. The CDR3 is made up of 14 amino acids. V lost 7 bases to trimming and J lost 4 bases; unmatched junction nucleotides: 6. From germline, CDR1 is LNHNV and CDR2 YYDKDF (reference sequence). CDR3 residues: CATMSSGRRYEQYF. The CDR3 DNA reads TGTGCCACCATGTCTAGCGGGAGGAGATACGAGCAGTACTTC.

The chain has TRBV19 and TRBJ2-7, with D perhaps TRBD1 (7 bases). The CDR3 spans 15 residues. CDR1 is LNHDA and CDR2 is SQIVND in the germline V gene (reference sequence). V gave up 2 bases and J gave up 3 bases, with 14 bases separating them. The CDR3 DNA is TGTGCCAGTAGTATAAGGAGCAGGGGGGTCTACGAGCAGTACTTC. This gives the protein CASSIRSRGVYEQYF.

This rearrangement joins TRBV20-1 to TRBJ2-1; no clear D. Germline values: CDR1 DFQATT, CDR2 SNEGSKA (reference sequence). V was cut by 7 bases and J by 7 bases, with 8 bases left in between. The CDR3 sequence is 10 residues long. CDR3 in DNA: TGCAGTGTCTCGCAAAATGAGCAGTTCTTC. It codes for CSVSQNEQFF.

The genes are TRBV14 and TRBJ1-5; weak D call: TRBD1 (5 bases). This CDR3 has 12 amino acids. V was pared by 3 bases and J by 5 bases, with 5 bases between. Germline V gene data show CDR1 as SGHDN and CDR2 as FVKESK. As DNA, the CDR3 is TGTGCCAGCAGCCAGGGGGATCAGCCCCAGCATTTT. Translated: CASSQGDQPQHF.

The CDR3 sequence: CAISALDGTSGSHNEQFF. CDR3 in DNA: TGTGCCATCAGTGCCCTAGACGGGACTAGCGGGAGTCACAATGAGCAGTTCTTC. The chain carries TRBV10-3 and TRBJ2-1; 14 positions agree with TRBD2. Germline V lookup: CDR1 ENHRY, CDR2 SYGVKD. The CDR3 contains 18 residues. The junction had 10 bases not matched to a gene; V was cut back by 4 bases and J by 5 bases.

The V call is TRBV5-5, the J call TRBJ1-1; D unclear. Trimming took 1 base from V and 6 from J, leaving 4 bases between them. Germline lookup yields CDR1 SGHKS and CDR2 YYEKEE (reference sequence). The CDR3 contains 11 residues. CDR3 protein: CASSLFAEAFF. CDR3 nucleotides: TGTGCCAGCAGCTTGTTCGCTGAAGCTTTCTTT.

This chain uses TRBV11-3 with TRBJ2-3; D possibly corresponds to TRBD2 (6 bases). This CDR3 contains 15 residues. Germline-derived CDR1 and CDR2 are SGHNT and YENEEA. The V gene lost 11 bases and the J gene lost 2 bases, with 20 bases spanning the gap. CDR3: CAAQKGAGYTDTQYF. CDR3 in DNA: TGTGCCGCACAGAAAGGTGCGGGATACACAGATACGCAGTATTTT.

This chain joins TRBV25-1 and TRBJ1-6; D not certain. The CDR3 extends over 13 amino acids. Germline values: CDR1 MGHDK, CDR2 SYGVNS. V lost 4 bases and J lost 10, with 11 bases in between. CDR3: CASSAGVRSPLHF. Written as DNA, the CDR3 is TGTGCCAGCAGTGCTGGCGTCCGCTCACCCCTCCACTTT.

This sequence joins TRBV2 and TRBJ2-1, with a tentative D call TRBD2 (5 bases). Germline V gives CDR1 SNHLY, CDR2 FYNNEI. This CDR3 spans 15 amino acids. With 2 bases removed from V and 7 bases from J, the gap between germline ends came to 15 bases. The CDR3 loop reads CASSEQRSNENEQFF. The CDR3 bases are TGTGCCAGCAGTGAACAGCGGTCCAATGAGAATGAGCAGTTCTTC. The full variable domain, rest sourced from reference TRBV2 and TRBJ2-1, is EPEVTQTPSHQVTQMGQEVILRCVPISNHLYFYWYRQILGQKVEFLVSFYNNEISEKSEIFDDQFSVERPDGSNFTLKIRSTKLEDSAMYFCASSEQRSNENEQFFGPGTRLTVL.

This chain uses TRBV25-1 with TRBJ1-1; D not resolved. CDR1 and CDR2 from the germline V gene are MGHDK and SYGVNS. With 2 bases removed from V and 6 bases from J, the gap between germline ends came to 4 bases. The CDR3 covers 11 residues. The CDR3 here is CASSERAEAFF. CDR3 coding DNA: TGTGCCAGCAGTGAACGGGCTGAAGCTTTCTTT.

The chain has TRBV15 and TRBJ2-5; 9 bases line up with TRBD1. The DNA matches TRBJ2-7 better at its end, which makes the J call doubtful. CDR1 is LNHNV, CDR2 YYDKDF, per germline (reference sequence). The CDR3 is 14 residues long. The CDR3 DNA reads as TGTGCCACCAGCAGCGACGGACAGGGGTACGAGCAGTACTTC. The encoded protein is CATSSDGQGYEQYF.

V and J are TRBV11-3 and TRBJ2-2, with D hard to call. V was trimmed by 5 bases and J by 4 bases, leaving 11 bases between them. Germline CDR1 is SGHNT and CDR2 is YENEEA. The CDR3 length is 14 residues. The CDR3 region is CASSRTSGTGELFF. The CDR3, as DNA: TGTGCCAGCAGCCGCACCTCGGGCACCGGGGAGCTGTTTTTT.

This rearrangement joins TRBV5-4 to TRBJ2-5; 8 bases align to TRBD2. V lost 0 bases to trimming and J lost 1 base; unmatched junction nucleotides: 5. CDR3 length: 16 amino acids. Germline loops: CDR1 SGHNT, CDR2 YYREEE (reference sequence). Written as DNA, the CDR3 is TGTGCCAGCAGCTTGGACCCCGGGACTAGCCAAGAGACCCAGTACTTC. It specifies CASSLDPGTSQETQYF.

The rearrangement uses TRBV14 and TRBJ1-2; D perhaps matches TRBD1 (5 bases). Per germline, CDR1 SGHDN and CDR2 FVKESK. The CDR3 covers 13 residues. V was pared by 1 base and J by 8 bases, with 11 bases between. CDR3 sequence reads: CASSQVGARGYTF. The CDR3 nucleotides read TGTGCCAGCAGCCAAGTAGGGGCTCGGGGCTACACCTTC. Combining the CDR3 with reference TRBV14 and TRBJ1-2 gives the whole variable domain EAGVTQFPSHSVIEKGQTVTLRCDPISGHDNLYWYRRVMGKEIKFLLHFVKESKQDESGMPNNRFLAERTGGTYSTLKVQPAELEDSGVYFCASSQVGARGYTFGSGTRLTVV.

CDR3 sequence (DNA): TGTGCCAGCAGCCAAGATGGGACAGCCCATGAAAAACTGTTTTTT. Translation: CASSQDGTAHEKLFF. The J gene is TRBJ1-4, the V gene TRBV4-2, with TRBD1 identical over 7 bases. This CDR3 contains 15 residues. The ends lost 0 bases at V and 6 bases at J; junction bases unmatched: 4. The V gene's germline CDR1 is LGHNA and CDR2 YNFKEQ.

The gene calls are TRBV21-1 and TRBJ2-7; the table's D call, TRBD1, has no DNA check behind it. TRBV21-1 is a pseudogene locus. The length of the CDR3 is 13 residues. The chain's CDR3 is CASSKRPQGEQYF. DNA for the CDR3: TGTGCCAGCAGCAAAAGGCCCCAGGGGGAGCAGTACTTC.

The V call is TRBV19, the J call TRBJ1-2, with 9 bases matching TRBD1. The CDR3 is 15 amino acids. CDR1 is LNHDA, CDR2 SQIVND, per germline (reference sequence). Trimming at V came to 4 bases and at J to 8 bases, leaving 11 bases not matched to a gene. The CDR3 here is CASSTPPGTGFGYTF. CDR3 DNA: TGTGCCAGTAGTACCCCCCCCGGGACAGGGTTCGGCTACACCTTC.

This clone was seen a single time. The rearrangement links TRBV7-9 to TRBJ2-2, with 10 bases that match TRBD2. V lost 3 bases to trimming and J lost 5 bases; unmatched junction nucleotides: 0. CDR3 length: 14 residues. The germline gives CDR1 SEHNR, CDR2 FQNEAQ (reference sequence). CDR3 coding DNA: TGTGCCAGCAGCTTTAGCGGGAGGACCGGGGAGCTGTTTTTT. Protein product: CASSFSGRTGELFF.